These 27 T cell receptor beta chains were all obtained from the same sample, sequenced in a study of shared clonotypes between healthy human individuals. Clones were read by immunoSEQ multiplex PCR, and TCRdb kept only the in-frame ones, dropping some. Seen here are some 500,000 clones, roughly 85% observed once, and the top ten hold about an eighth. The sequenced material came from PBMCs. The receptors shown here come from a woman aged 40 to 49 in good health. Some clones in this sample may be carry-over from other donors' samples.

The chain joins TRBV7-2 to TRBJ2-7; D may be TRBD1 or TRBD2 (5 bases each). The germline CDR1 and CDR2 sequences are SGHTA and FQGNSA. CDR3 length: 15 residues. V lost 1 base and J lost 3, with 13 bases in between. The CDR3: CASSLGHGGLYEQYF. The CDR3 coding sequence is TGTGCCAGCAGCTTAGGACATGGGGGTCTCTACGAGCAGTACTTC. Full variable domain (outside the CDR3, taken from reference TRBV7-2 and TRBJ2-7): GAGVSQSPSNKVTEKGKDVELRCDPISGHTALYWYRQSLGQGLEFLIYFQGNSAPDKSGLPSDRFSAERTGGSVSTLTIQRTQQEDSAVYLCASSLGHGGLYEQYFGPGTRLTVT.

The J gene is TRBJ2-3, the V gene TRBV7-9; 13 nucleotides match TRBD2. There are 17 residues in the CDR3. J gave up 1 base and V 6 bases, and 7 bases lay outside the gene matches. Germline CDR1 is SEHNR and CDR2 is FQNEAQ (reference sequence). The CDR3 here is CASSPRTSGSGTDTQYF. The CDR3 bases are TGTGCCAGCAGTCCTAGGACTAGCGGGAGCGGCACAGATACGCAGTATTTT.

This chain connects TRBV12-5 to TRBJ2-2; 10 bases line up with TRBD2. CDR3 length: 17 amino acids. Trimming removed 4 bases from V and 0 bases from J; junction bases left unmatched: 5. Per germline, CDR1 LGHNT and CDR2 FRNRAP. CDR3 sequence: CASGWTSGAANTGELFF. Written as DNA, the CDR3 is TGTGCTAGTGGTTGGACTAGCGGAGCAGCGAACACCGGGGAGCTGTTTTTT.

This clone was found once. V is TRBV27 and J is TRBJ1-5; possibly TRBD1 for D (5 bases). V was trimmed by 8 bases and J by 9 bases, leaving 26 bases between them. The length of the CDR3 is 16 residues. The germline CDR1 and CDR2 sequences are MNHEY and SMNVEV (reference sequence). The CDR3 nucleotides read TGTGCCAGCGGGCGGGGGGTGGACACTTCAAAGGTGCCCCAGCATTTT. Protein sequence: CASGRGVDTSKVPQHF.

The chain joins TRBV6-6 to TRBJ2-2; 10 bases are shared with TRBD1. After removal of 4 bases from V and 6 bases from J, the junction contained 8 bases not matched to a gene. Germline-derived CDR1 and CDR2 are MNHNY and SVGAGI (reference sequence). CDR3 length equals 16 residues. The CDR3 reads CASSLRDRGLAGELFF. CDR3 sequence (DNA): TGTGCCAGCAGTTTGCGAGACAGGGGGCTCGCCGGGGAGCTGTTTTTT.

This clone was counted between two and nine times. The chain links TRBV28 to TRBJ2-7; D is possibly TRBD1 (5 bases). There are 16 residues in the CDR3. Germline V gives CDR1 MDHEN, CDR2 SYDVKM. Trimming removed 6 bases at V and 1 base at J, with 19 bases between. In nucleotides, the CDR3 is TGTGCCAGCAGGGAAACACAGGCCAGCTATTCCTACGAGCAGTACTTC. This encodes CASRETQASYSYEQYF. Using reference TRBV28 and TRBJ2-7 for the parts outside the CDR3, the full variable domain is DVKVTQSSRYLVKRTGEKVFLECVQDMDHENMFWYRQDPGLGLRLIYFSYDVKMKEKGDIPEGYSVSREKKERFSLILESASTNQTSMYLCASRETQASYSYEQYFGPGTRLTVT.

V is TRBV6-5 and J is TRBJ1-5; TRBD1 matches 8 bases. CDR3 size: 14 residues. V shed 5 bases, J shed 2 bases, and the junction held 2 bases outside the gene matches. Germline CDR1 reads MNHEY; CDR2 reads SVGAGI. The CDR3 region has the DNA TGTGCCAGCAGTAGGGGACAGGGCAATCAGCCCCAGCATTTT. Its translation is CASSRGQGNQPQHF.

The rearrangement uses TRBV7-8 and TRBJ2-5, with D hard to call. Per the germline V gene, CDR1 is SGHVS and CDR2 is FQNEAQ. V was pared by 5 bases and J by 7 bases, with 14 bases between. The CDR3 consists of 13 residues. CDR3 sequence reads: CASSPRTTWTQYF. Written as DNA, the CDR3 is TGTGCCAGCAGCCCCCGGACGACTTGGACCCAGTACTTC.

V usage is TRBV28 and J usage is TRBJ1-4, with TRBD1 matching 7 bases. This CDR3 comprises 14 residues. With 4 bases clipped from V and 8 bases from J, the junction kept 7 bases outside the gene matches. Per germline, CDR1 MDHEN and CDR2 SYDVKM. The CDR3 reads CASSSNRGSEKLFF. As DNA, the CDR3 is TGTGCCAGCAGTTCAAACAGGGGATCCGAAAAACTGTTTTTT.

The CDR3 sequence is CASSSYGLSETQYF. The CDR3 DNA follows: TGTGCCAGCAGCTCCTATGGACTTAGTGAGACCCAGTACTTC. The chain joins TRBV7-2 to TRBJ2-5, with a tentative D call TRBD2 (5 bases). The CDR3 loop spans 14 amino acids. Germline CDR1 is SGHTA and CDR2 is FQGNSA. V dropped 4 bases and J dropped 5 bases, with 14 bases sitting between them.

The table lists this clone with a count of one. This chain uses TRBV6-5 with TRBJ2-3, with D perhaps matching TRBD2 (6 bases). CDR1 MNHEY and CDR2 SVGAGI come from the germline V gene. Deletions cut 0 bases from V and 7 bases from J, with 17 bases between. The CDR3 totals 16 residues. The DNA of the CDR3 is TGTGCCAGCAGTTACTCGGATCCGGGACTCAGAAATACGCAGTATTTT. Translating it yields CASSYSDPGLRNTQYF.

The V gene is TRBV7-2, the J gene TRBJ2-4, with 12 bases aligning to TRBD1. The CDR3 sequence is 19 residues long. The germline gives CDR1 SGHTA, CDR2 FQGNSA. V shed 0 bases and J 1 base; nucleotides not matched to a gene: 7. This CDR3 is CASSLAYLGQGAAKNIQYF. The CDR3 nucleotides read TGTGCCAGCAGCTTAGCGTATTTGGGACAGGGGGCTGCCAAAAACATTCAGTACTTC.

This clone was seen once. Here the CDR3 reads CASSVDPLRLNTEAFF. The CDR3, as DNA: TGTGCCAGCAGCGTAGACCCCCTTAGATTGAACACTGAAGCTTTCTTT. The rearrangement links TRBV9 to TRBJ1-1, with unresolved D. Germline lookup yields CDR1 SGDLS and CDR2 YYNGEE. Trimming shortened V by 0 bases and J by 0 bases, and 12 bases separated the two germline ends. The length of the CDR3 is 16 residues.

With respect to this clone: This specimen includes other DNA sequences encoding the same CDR3. This chain links TRBV7-2 with TRBJ2-3; no definite D call. This CDR3 region has 11 residues. V was trimmed by 5 bases and J by 3 bases, leaving 3 bases between them. Germline assignment: CDR1 SGHTA and CDR2 FQGNSA. CDR3 sequence: CASSQTDTQYF. The CDR3, as DNA: TGTGCCAGCAGCCAGACAGATACGCAGTATTTT.

The chain carries TRBV5-4 and TRBJ2-7, with D perhaps TRBD1 (5 bases). The V gene's germline CDR1 is SGHNT and CDR2 YYREEE (reference sequence). The CDR3 is 15 amino acids. V dropped 4 bases and J dropped 0 bases, with 14 bases sitting between them. This CDR3 reads CASSDRDRPSYEQYF. DNA for the CDR3: TGTGCCAGCAGCGACCGAGACAGACCCTCCTACGAGCAGTACTTC.

This clone was recorded a few times. The chain joins TRBV2 to TRBJ2-3, with D perhaps TRBD2 (6 bases). CDR1 and CDR2 (germline): SNHLY, FYNNEI. The CDR3 has 13 residues. V lost 11 bases and J lost 4, with 16 bases in between. The CDR3 DNA sequence: TGTGCCCCAACGGGAGTGAGGGCAGATACGCAGTATTTT. Translated: CAPTGVRADTQYF.

For this clone: This same CDR3 is encoded by further DNA sequences in the sample. The chain recombines TRBV5-1 with TRBJ2-7; TRBD2 agrees at 11 bases. Per the germline V gene, CDR1 is SGHRS and CDR2 is YFSETQ. Germline trimming cut 4 bases from V and 3 bases from J; bases unmatched to any gene: 6. The CDR3 has 15 amino acids. CDR3 in amino acids: CASSTLTSGDYEQYF. The DNA of the CDR3 is TGCGCCAGCAGCACATTGACTAGCGGGGACTACGAGCAGTACTTC. Filled out from reference TRBV5-1 and TRBJ2-7, the complete variable domain reads KAGVTQTPRYLIKTRGQQVTLSCSPISGHRSVSWYQQTPGQGLQFLFEYFSETQRNKGNFPGRFSGRQFSNSRSEMNVSTLELGDSALYLCASSTLTSGDYEQYFGPGTRLTVT.

V and J are TRBV28 and TRBJ1-4; 10 positions agree with TRBD1. Trimming took 5 bases from V and 7 from J; bases not matched to a gene: 4. In germline, CDR1 is MDHEN, CDR2 SYDVKM. This CDR3 comprises 14 residues. The DNA of the CDR3 is TGTGCCAGCAGTACGACAGGGGGCACTGAAAAACTGTTTTTT. As protein: CASSTTGGTEKLFF.

This clone was observed a handful of times. Here the CDR3 reads CAIRLSGTPNTEAFF. CDR3 in DNA: TGTGCCATCAGACTCTCCGGGACGCCGAACACTGAAGCTTTCTTT. This chain connects TRBV10-3 to TRBJ1-1, with D possibly TRBD1 on 5 matching bases. Germline CDR1 and CDR2: ENHRY and SYGVKD. The CDR3 sequence is 15 residues long. V lost 6 bases and J 1 base, leaving 15 bases between the germline ends.

This sequence joins TRBV7-2 and TRBJ1-4, with 11 bases identical to TRBD1. V gave up 5 bases and J gave up 8 bases; unmatched junction bases: 13. The CDR3 is 17 amino acids. Germline lookup yields CDR1 SGHTA and CDR2 FQGNSA. CDR3 DNA: TGTGCCAGCAGCACCGGACAGGGGGCGCTCTTAGGAGAAAAACTGTTTTTT. This translates into CASSTGQGALLGEKLFF.

Details on this clone: The same CDR3 arises from other DNA sequences in this sample as well. V and J are TRBV5-1 and TRBJ2-3, with a tentative D call TRBD2 (6 bases). The CDR3 consists of 14 residues. Germline CDR1 and CDR2: SGHRS and YFSETQ. V was cut by 4 bases and J by 0 bases, with 9 bases left in between. The CDR3, as DNA: TGCGCCAGCAGCCCGGGACTTAGCACAGATACGCAGTATTTT. Amino acids: CASSPGLSTDTQYF.

The chain uses TRBV2 and TRBJ1-2; D is unresolved. From germline, CDR1 is SNHLY and CDR2 FYNNEI. The CDR3 contains 14 residues. V was trimmed by 0 bases and J by 4 bases, leaving 9 bases between them. The CDR3 bases are TGTGCCAGCAGTGAAGCGGCCACTATCTATGGCTACACCTTC. Protein product: CASSEAATIYGYTF.

The chain links TRBV10-2 to TRBJ2-3, with D unresolved. The V gene lost 4 bases and the J gene lost 2 bases, with 7 bases spanning the gap. CDR1 and CDR2 from the germline V gene are WSHSY and SAAADI. The CDR3 is made up of 13 amino acids. The CDR3 is CASSGTDTDTQYF. DNA for the CDR3: TGCGCCAGCAGTGGAACAGACACAGATACGCAGTATTTT.

The chain links TRBV5-1 to TRBJ2-5; TRBD1 aligns across 8 bases. J gave up 5 bases and V 4 bases, and 7 bases lay outside the gene matches. Germline V gives CDR1 SGHRS, CDR2 YFSETQ. The CDR3 loop spans 14 amino acids. The CDR3 loop is CASSVQGVRETQYF. In DNA, the CDR3 is TGCGCCAGCAGCGTACAGGGGGTAAGGGAGACCCAGTACTTC. The variable domain in full, completed from reference TRBV5-1 and TRBJ2-5, reads KAGVTQTPRYLIKTRGQQVTLSCSPISGHRSVSWYQQTPGQGLQFLFEYFSETQRNKGNFPGRFSGRQFSNSRSEMNVSTLELGDSALYLCASSVQGVRETQYFGPGTRLLVL.

This chain links TRBV11-2 with TRBJ2-5; D is perhaps TRBD2 (5 bases). V was trimmed by 3 bases and J by 5 bases, leaving 10 bases between them. Germline CDR1 is SGHAT and CDR2 is FQNNGV. CDR3 length equals 13 residues. DNA for the CDR3: TGTGCCAGCAGCTTCGCGGGTGGCGAGACCCAGTACTTC. Protein: CASSFAGGETQYF.

The V gene is TRBV19, the J gene TRBJ1-5; D call uncertain. V was shortened by 0 bases and J by 6 bases, with 6 bases between the two germline ends. Germline CDR1 LNHDA, CDR2 SQIVND (reference sequence). The CDR3 has 13 amino acids. The CDR3 nucleotides are TGTGCCAGTAGTATAGAACCAAGTCAGCCCCAGCATTTT. Its protein product is CASSIEPSQPQHF.

This clone was observed a handful of times. The CDR3 region has the DNA TGTGCCAGCAGCTTAGCCCAGGGGGGCGAGCAGTACTTC. It encodes CASSLAQGGEQYF. This chain joins TRBV7-8 and TRBJ2-7; weak D call: TRBD1 (7 bases). With 0 bases removed from V and 6 bases from J, the gap between germline ends came to 9 bases. CDR1 and CDR2 from the germline V gene are SGHVS and FQNEAQ. The CDR3 length is 13 residues.